Described below is a single TCR beta chain sequence and its context. Its target is not known. The data were taken from a study of T cell responses to AZD1222 COVID-19 vaccine. Here immunoSEQ multiplex PCR was the method, and the copy in TCRdb shows in-frame clones only, minus some. The data show around 190,000 clones, with about 86% seen just once and roughly 0.49% held by the top ten. Deletions cut 2 bases from V and 4 bases from J, with 13 bases between. Germline CDR1 and CDR2: SGDLS and YYNGEE. The CDR3 is 14 residues long. General study findings and limits: Increases in Spike-specific TCR breadth and depth were seen after two AZD1222 doses. Nearly half of spike-specific TCRs reportedly target variant regions that are unmutated in the B.1.351 and B.1.1.7 variants. Researchers took repertoire samples only after the peak T cell response had come. Donors were mostly white British, more females; clonal diversity possibly underestimated.

This rearrangement joins TRBV9 to TRBJ2-7, with D hard to call. The material sequenced was peripheral blood, taken on day 0 of AZD1222 vaccination. The source of this sequence is an adult in good health. In DNA, the CDR3 is TGTGCCAGCAGCGTGGCGGCGTTTGGGTACGAGCAGTACTTC. Protein sequence: CASSVAAFGYEQYF.